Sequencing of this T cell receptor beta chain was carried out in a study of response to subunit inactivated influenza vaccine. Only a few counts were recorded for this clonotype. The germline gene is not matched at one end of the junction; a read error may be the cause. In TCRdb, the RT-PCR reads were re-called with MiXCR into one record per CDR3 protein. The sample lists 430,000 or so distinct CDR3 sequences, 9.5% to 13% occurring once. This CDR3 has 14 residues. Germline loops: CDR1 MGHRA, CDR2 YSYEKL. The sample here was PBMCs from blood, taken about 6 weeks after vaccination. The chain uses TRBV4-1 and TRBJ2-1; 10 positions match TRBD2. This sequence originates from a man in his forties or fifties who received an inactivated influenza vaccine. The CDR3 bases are TGCGCCAGCAGCCAAGTTACTAGCGGGGCCGTCTCGGTCTTC. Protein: CASSQVTSGAVSVF.